One and the same sample provided the 4 T cell receptor beta chains below, sequenced in a study of memory CD8 T cells in hepatitis C reinfection. Time point denoted: late/post reinfection, 12 to 24 weeks after detection. No in vitro expansion preceded TCR sequencing of the sorted cells. Sequenced by immunoSEQ multiplex PCR; TCRdb stores in-frame clones only, minus some. The sample lists just over 45,000 clones; about 88% were seen once. What was sequenced was naive CD8+ T cells sorted from blood. These receptors originate from a man younger than 35 with hepatitis C virus infection.

This sequence joins TRBV7-2 and TRBJ2-1; D perhaps matches TRBD2 (6 bases). With 6 bases removed from V and 15 bases from J, the gap between germline ends came to 24 bases. In germline, CDR1 is SGHTA, CDR2 FQGNSA. This CDR3 is built from 14 residues. The DNA for the CDR3 is TGTGCCAGCAGTCCCCCTCGACGGGACGCGGGGCGGTTCTTC. Residues: CASSPPRRDAGRFF.

In this sample, this clone turned up once. This sequence joins TRBV27 and TRBJ2-7; D unclear. The CDR3 is 13 amino acids. CDR1 is MNHEY and CDR2 is SMNVEV in the germline V gene (reference sequence). Trimming took 5 bases from V and 0 from J, leaving 8 bases between them. CDR3: CASSPLSSYEQYF. CDR3 in DNA: TGTGCCAGCAGTCCCCTCTCCTCCTACGAGCAGTACTTC.

The CDR3 loop reads CASSRIEGTDTQYF. CDR3 nucleotides: TGTGCCAGCAGCCGGATAGAGGGTACAGATACGCAGTATTTT. The V gene is TRBV7-8, the J gene TRBJ2-3; TRBD2 is a possible D gene (5 bases). Germline assignment: CDR1 SGHVS and CDR2 FQNEAQ. V was pared by 5 bases and J by 3 bases, with 12 bases between. This CDR3 region has 14 residues.

The chain has TRBV19 and TRBJ2-7; D unresolved. CDR3 length equals 14 residues. V lost 4 bases, J lost 2 bases, and 12 bases lay in between. Per germline, CDR1 LNHDA and CDR2 SQIVND (reference sequence). The CDR3 DNA reads as TGTGCCAGTAGTAGTTTGCTATCCACCTACGAGCAGTACTTC. Amino acid sequence: CASSSLLSTYEQYF.